The subject of this entry is one TCR beta chain. The sample originates from a study of shared clonotypes between healthy human individuals. Assay: immunoSEQ multiplex PCR; the TCRdb copy retains only in-frame clones and omits some. The sample has roughly 520,000 clones; 90% to 97% are singletons. V dropped 5 bases and J dropped 4 bases, with 18 bases sitting between them. Germline V gene lookup returns CDR1 MDHEN and CDR2 SYDVKM. The CDR3 consists of 16 residues. This TCR derives from a woman younger than 45 in good health. The sample was naive CD4+ T cells sorted from blood. The subset denotes: CD45RA+ positively selected. The rearrangement uses TRBV28 and TRBJ2-1, with D perhaps TRBD1 or TRBD2 (7 bases each). CDR3 protein: CASSPGGRGQYNEQFF. CDR3 bases: TGTGCCAGCAGTCCCGGGGGGAGGGGGCAATACAATGAGCAGTTCTTC.